This TCR beta chain was recorded in a study of cytotoxic CD8 clonotypes in ibrutinib-treated CLL. Study as a whole: The patient breakdown showed under 12 relapsed/refractory and approximately 14 treatment-naive cases, with some 17 IGHV unmutated. Overall study findings and caveats: Baseline clonality exceeded age-matched healthy donors and tracked circulating CD8+ T-cell counts. At progression, clonality fell back toward baseline after rising at ibrutinib response. Public clonotypes (which were uncommon) either contracted or remained stable on treatment.

About this clone itself: As yet, its antigen is unknown.

Assay: immunoSEQ multiplex PCR; the TCRdb copy retains only in-frame clones and omits some. The sample has about 72,000 clones, more than 70% seen once. CDR1 and CDR2 (germline): LNHDA, SQIVND (reference sequence). The CDR3 runs 15 residues. Trimming took 4 bases from V and 5 from J, leaving 14 bases between them. The sample consisted of PBMCs, taken at disease progression, from a patient treated with ibrutinib. The chain uses TRBV19 and TRBJ2-2; D assignment may be TRBD1 or TRBD2 (7 bases each). This TCR was sampled from a human donor with chronic lymphocytic leukemia. The CDR3 spells CASSRAQGGTGELFF. The CDR3 bases are TGTGCCAGTAGTAGGGCGCAGGGGGGGACCGGGGAGCTGTTTTTT.